The next 32 T cell receptor beta chains were all read from a single sample in a study of CD8+ T cells in alopecia areata. Following extraction, RNA underwent reverse transcription to cDNA, which served as the sequencing template. Profiling relied on immunoSEQ multiplex PCR, and the TCRdb table lists in-frame clones only, not all of them. The table shows about 290,000 clones, with roughly 60% occurring only once. Treatment indicated: oral pan-JAK inhibitor, 5-10 mg twice daily. The material was CD4+ T cells sorted from blood, obtained at week 24, from a patient treated with tofacitinib. Receptors were obtained from a human donor with alopecia areata.

This clone occurred a few times. Other DNA sequences in this specimen translate into the identical CDR3. This chain links TRBV20-1 with TRBJ2-1, with D uncertain. CDR3 length: 11 amino acids. Trimming stripped 1 base from V and 4 bases from J, with 2 bases between. In germline, CDR1 is DFQATT, CDR2 SNEGSKA (reference sequence). CDR3 protein: CSARGYNEQFF. The CDR3 DNA is TGCAGTGCTAGAGGGTACAATGAGCAGTTCTTC.

V is TRBV19 and J is TRBJ2-7, with D possibly being TRBD1 or TRBD2 (5 bases each). The germline CDR1 and CDR2 sequences are LNHDA and SQIVND (reference sequence). V lost 5 bases, J lost 7 bases, and 15 bases lay in between. CDR3 length: 13 residues. The CDR3 spells CASSVRGNREQYF. CDR3 DNA: TGTGCCAGTAGTGTGAGGGGAAACAGGGAGCAGTACTTC. The full variable domain, rest sourced from reference TRBV19 and TRBJ2-7, is DGGITQSPKYLFRKEGQNVTLSCEQNLNHDAMYWYRQDPGQGLRLIYYSQIVNDFQKGDIAEGYSVSREKKESFPLTVTSAQKNPTAFYLCASSVRGNREQYFGPGTRLTVT.

This chain connects TRBV29-1 to TRBJ2-5; no clear D gene. V lost 2 bases to trimming and J lost 2 bases, with 9 bases between them. Germline V gene sequence: CDR1 SQVTM, CDR2 ANQGSEA. This CDR3 comprises 13 residues. The chain's CDR3 is CSVESVGQETQYF. CDR3 nucleotides: TGCAGCGTTGAATCCGTGGGGCAAGAGACCCAGTACTTC.

This clone was counted a few times. The gene calls are TRBV5-1 and TRBJ1-3; D ambiguous. CDR3 size: 16 residues. Trimming removed 1 base from V and 0 bases from J, with 11 bases in between. Per germline, CDR1 SGHRS and CDR2 YFSETQ. CDR3 DNA: TGCGCCAGCAGCTTGTTAAGTCCACTCTCTGGAAACACCATATATTTT. This encodes CASSLLSPLSGNTIYF. The complete variable domain, with remaining parts taken from reference TRBV5-1 and TRBJ1-3, reads KAGVTQTPRYLIKTRGQQVTLSCSPISGHRSVSWYQQTPGQGLQFLFEYFSETQRNKGNFPGRFSGRQFSNSRSEMNVSTLELGDSALYLCASSLLSPLSGNTIYFGEGSWLTVV.

The DNA for the CDR3 is TGTGCCAGCAGCCATAGCGGGGGGTGGAACGAGCAGTACTTC. The encoded protein is CASSHSGGWNEQYF. The V call is TRBV7-6, the J call TRBJ2-7; TRBD2 matches 10 bases. After removal of 5 bases from V and 5 bases from J, the junction contained 6 bases not matched to a gene. CDR3 size: 14 residues. Germline values: CDR1 SGHVS, CDR2 FNYEAQ.

The J gene is TRBJ1-1, the V gene TRBV2, with TRBD1 matching over 12 bases. In germline, CDR1 is SNHLY, CDR2 FYNNEI. CDR3 length equals 15 residues. V dropped 7 bases and J dropped 4; count of bases not matched to a gene: 7. CDR3 in DNA: TGTGCCAGCACGGGACAGGGGGCTAGCGGCACTGAAGCTTTCTTT. The encoded protein is CASTGQGASGTEAFF.

J is TRBJ2-5 and V is TRBV5-1, with TRBD1 identical over 10 bases. V was pared by 5 bases and J by 5 bases, with 9 bases of the junction left unmatched. The CDR3 runs to 15 residues. Germline values: CDR1 SGHRS, CDR2 YFSETQ. The CDR3 protein is CASSGTGAGRETQYF. The DNA of the CDR3 is TGCGCCAGCAGTGGGACAGGGGCTGGAAGGGAGACCCAGTACTTC.

J is TRBJ2-5 and V is TRBV6-1, with D tentatively TRBD2 (5 bases). The CDR3 runs 13 residues. Per the germline V gene, CDR1 is MNHNS and CDR2 is SASEGT. Trimming removed 6 bases at V and 4 bases at J, with 12 bases between. CDR3 protein: CASSSRGSETQYF. CDR3 DNA: TGTGCCAGCAGCTCTCGGGGTTCAGAGACCCAGTACTTC.

This clone was seen a few times. The V and J genes are TRBV30 and TRBJ1-1; D gene uncertain. Trimming cost V 7 bases and J 3 bases, with 12 bases left between them. The CDR3 totals 12 residues. Germline lookup yields CDR1 GTSNPN and CDR2 SVGIG (reference sequence). Here the CDR3 DNA reads TGTGCCTTCATATTACCATACACTGAAGCTTTCTTT. Translated: CAFILPYTEAFF.

This clone occurred many times. The V call is TRBV7-2, the J call TRBJ2-7; the D is unclear. V lost 3 bases and J 6 bases, leaving 15 bases between the germline ends. The CDR3 has 14 residues. CDR1 and CDR2 from the germline V gene are SGHTA and FQGNSA. The chain's CDR3 is CASSFPWGSGEQYF. The CDR3 DNA sequence: TGTGCCAGCAGCTTCCCCTGGGGATCTGGCGAGCAGTACTTC.

The V gene is TRBV7-9, the J gene TRBJ1-2; D possibly corresponds to TRBD1 (6 bases). V lost 5 bases to trimming and J lost 7 bases, with 11 bases between them. CDR3 size: 12 residues. Germline V gene sequence: CDR1 SEHNR, CDR2 FQNEAQ (reference sequence). In DNA form, the CDR3 reads TGTGCCAGCAGCCTCGAGACAGGTGGCTACACCTTC. As protein: CASSLETGGYTF.

This chain connects TRBV9 to TRBJ2-7; D may be TRBD1 or TRBD2 (5 bases each). Trimming took off 3 bases at V and 3 bases at J, with 16 bases between the two ends. Germline CDR1 SGDLS, CDR2 YYNGEE. The CDR3 sequence is 15 residues long. CDR3 protein: CASSERDDAYYEQYF. CDR3 nucleotides: TGTGCCAGCAGCGAGAGGGACGATGCATACTACGAGCAGTACTTC.

The rearrangement joins TRBV4-2 to TRBJ2-3; D is ambiguous. This CDR3 region has 12 residues. Between the trimmed V and J ends, which lost 0 bases and 6 bases, there was a span of 4 bases. CDR1 is LGHNA and CDR2 is YNFKEQ in the germline V gene. Written as DNA, the CDR3 is TGTGCCAGCAGCCAAGATGTGGATACGCAGTATTTT. Its protein is CASSQDVDTQYF.

The chain links TRBV6-5 to TRBJ1-5; 7 bases agree with TRBD1. Germline loops: CDR1 MNHEY, CDR2 SVGAGI. Germline trimming cut 8 bases from V and 4 bases from J; bases unmatched to any gene: 5. The CDR3 is made up of 13 amino acids. CDR3 sequence reads: CASRMTGNQPQHF. The CDR3 DNA reads as TGTGCCAGCCGAATGACAGGGAATCAGCCCCAGCATTTT.

The chain is built from TRBV30 and TRBJ1-2; weak D call: TRBD1 (5 bases). This CDR3 contains 17 residues. The V end was cut by 3 bases, the J end by 6 bases, with 26 bases between. The V gene's germline CDR1 is GTSNPN and CDR2 SVGIG (reference sequence). The CDR3 nucleotides read TGTGCCTGGAGGTATACCACCTACCTCCAGGGACGGGATGGCTACACCTTC. This sequence encodes CAWRYTTYLQGRDGYTF. Full variable domain (remainder filled in from reference TRBV30 and TRBJ1-2): SQTIHQWPATLVQPVGSPLSLECTVEGTSNPNLYWYRQAAGRGLQLLFYSVGIGQISSEVPQNLSASRPQDRQFILSSKKLLLSDSGFYLCAWRYTTYLQGRDGYTFGSGTRLTVV.

Only a few counts were recorded for this clone. V usage is TRBV7-8 and J usage is TRBJ2-3; D uncertain. The CDR3 is 14 residues long. From germline, CDR1 is SGHVS and CDR2 FQNEAQ. The germline V and J ends were trimmed by 3 bases and 3 bases, with 10 bases remaining between them. As DNA, the CDR3 is TGTGCCAGCAGCTTTCGAGACCTTACAGATACGCAGTATTTT. It translates to CASSFRDLTDTQYF. The variable domain in full, with the rest retrieved from reference TRBV7-8 and TRBJ2-3, is GAGVSQSPRYKVAKRGQDVALRCDPISGHVSLFWYQQALGQGPEFLTYFQNEAQLDKSGLPSDRFFAERPEGSVSTLKIQRTQQEDSAVYLCASSFRDLTDTQYFGPGTRLTVL.

The V and J genes are TRBV2 and TRBJ2-6; D possibly corresponds to TRBD2 (5 bases). V was clipped by 8 bases and J by 1 base, with 12 bases between them. Germline V gene sequence: CDR1 SNHLY, CDR2 FYNNEI. This CDR3 contains 15 residues. The CDR3 loop is CASRVDYSGANVLTF. For the CDR3, the DNA is TGTGCCAGCCGCGTAGACTATTCTGGGGCCAACGTCCTGACTTTC.

This chain joins TRBV2 and TRBJ1-2, with D tentatively TRBD1 (5 bases). Germline assignment: CDR1 SNHLY and CDR2 FYNNEI. CDR3 length equals 14 residues. V gave up 3 bases and J gave up 8 bases, with 16 bases separating them. The CDR3 protein is CASSDGRDPLGYTF. In DNA form, the CDR3 reads TGTGCCAGCAGTGACGGGAGGGACCCTCTGGGCTACACCTTC.

The J gene is TRBJ1-1, the V gene TRBV10-3, with 8 bases that match TRBD1. Germline V gene data show CDR1 as ENHRY and CDR2 as SYGVKD. After removal of 4 bases from V and 7 bases from J, the junction contained 11 bases not matched to a gene. There are 15 residues in the CDR3. The CDR3 DNA is TGTGCCATCAGTGTGCCGGCGACAGGGGCCCGTGAAGCTTTCTTT. Its protein is CAISVPATGAREAFF.

CDR3 loop: CSLDSPYEQYF. In DNA, the CDR3 is TGCAGCCTCGACAGTCCCTACGAGCAGTACTTC. The V call is TRBV20-1, the J call TRBJ2-7; maybe TRBD1 (5 bases). The CDR3 totals 11 residues. Germline V gene lookup returns CDR1 DFQATT and CDR2 SNEGSKA (reference sequence).

This clone was seen more than once but under ten times. The chain carries TRBV29-1 and TRBJ2-7; possibly TRBD1 for D (6 bases). This CDR3 has 14 amino acids. Per the germline V gene, CDR1 is SQVTM and CDR2 is ANQGSEA. V gave up 4 bases and J gave up 3 bases, with 16 bases separating them. CDR3 protein: CSVGAPLTGYEQYF. The CDR3 DNA sequence: TGCAGCGTTGGGGCCCCATTGACAGGCTACGAGCAGTACTTC.

The chain uses TRBV30 and TRBJ2-3; 9 bases are a match to TRBD2. The CDR3 covers 13 residues. V lost 1 base to trimming and J lost 10 bases; unmatched junction nucleotides: 6. Germline loops: CDR1 GTSNPN, CDR2 SVGIG (reference sequence). The CDR3 coding sequence is TGTGCCTGGAGTGATACTGTAGCGGGGGCGCAGTATTTT. It codes for CAWSDTVAGAQYF.

V and J are TRBV30 and TRBJ2-3; D possibly corresponds to TRBD1 (7 bases). Per germline, CDR1 GTSNPN and CDR2 SVGIG (reference sequence). This CDR3 spans 18 amino acids. V was cut by 0 bases and J by 1 base, with 20 bases left in between. CDR3: CAWSVHPVGGGRTDTQYF. CDR3 DNA sequence: TGTGCCTGGAGTGTACATCCCGTCGGAGGGGGCCGCACAGATACGCAGTATTTT.

This clone was counted only a few times. The rearrangement joins TRBV7-3 to TRBJ2-6; D gene unclear. The length of the CDR3 is 16 residues. V dropped 8 bases and J dropped 0 bases, with 14 bases sitting between them. From germline, CDR1 is SGHTA and CDR2 FQGTGA. This CDR3 reads CASGGRLSSGANVLTF. CDR3 in DNA: TGTGCCAGCGGTGGACGGTTGAGCTCTGGGGCCAACGTCCTGACTTTC.

This chain's CDR3 is CAWSRGTPSGELFF. The CDR3 DNA reads TGTGCCTGGAGCAGAGGGACCCCCAGCGGGGAGCTGTTTTTT. The gene calls are TRBV30 and TRBJ2-2; D may be TRBD1 or TRBD2 (5 bases each). Trimming took 3 bases from V and 7 from J, leaving 15 bases between them. Germline loops: CDR1 GTSNPN, CDR2 SVGIG (reference sequence). The CDR3 is 14 amino acids. Drawing the rest from reference TRBV30 and TRBJ2-2, the complete variable domain is SQTIHQWPATLVQPVGSPLSLECTVEGTSNPNLYWYRQAAGRGLQLLFYSVGIGQISSEVPQNLSASRPQDRQFILSSKKLLLSDSGFYLCAWSRGTPSGELFFGEGSRLTVL.

The rearrangement uses TRBV18 and TRBJ2-5; no clear D. Germline values: CDR1 KGHSH, CDR2 LQKENI. The CDR3 length is 13 residues. V was shortened by 1 base and J by 2 bases, with 5 bases between the two germline ends. The CDR3 nucleotides read TGTGCCAGCTCACCACAACCGCAAGAGACCCAGTACTTC. Protein sequence: CASSPQPQETQYF.

V usage is TRBV18 and J usage is TRBJ1-1, with D maybe TRBD1 (5 bases). Germline V gives CDR1 KGHSH, CDR2 LQKENI. The CDR3 contains 13 residues. V was cut by 3 bases and J by 0 bases, with 5 bases left in between. The CDR3 DNA reads as TGTGCCAGCTCACCGGACATGAACACTGAAGCTTTCTTT. It translates to CASSPDMNTEAFF.

The chain couples TRBV6-1 to TRBJ1-2; D unresolved. Looked up from germline, CDR1 is MNHNS and CDR2 is SASEGT. The CDR3 length is 11 residues. V was pared by 4 bases and J by 4 bases, with 4 bases between. The CDR3 region has the DNA TGTGCCAGCAGTGTTAGCTATGGCTACACCTTC. Residues: CASSVSYGYTF.

The V and J genes are TRBV20-1 and TRBJ1-2; 9 bases are shared with TRBD1. Germline V lookup: CDR1 DFQATT, CDR2 SNEGSKA (reference sequence). The CDR3 runs 10 residues. The J segment lost 12 bases and the V segment lost 6 bases, leaving 5 bases of the junction unmatched. CDR3 bases: TGCAGTGCGGGACAGGGTACGCACACCTTC. Its protein product is CSAGQGTHTF.

A few counts support this clone. Other nucleotide sequences from this sample produce the same CDR3. The CDR3 DNA is TGCAGCGTTGGGGGCCGCCAAGAGACCCAGTACTTC. Amino acid sequence: CSVGGRQETQYF. V and J are TRBV29-1 and TRBJ2-5, with a possible D match to TRBD1 (5 bases). The V and J ends lost 4 bases and 1 base respectively, with 7 bases between them. Germline V gives CDR1 SQVTM, CDR2 ANQGSEA. This CDR3 comprises 12 residues.

This sequence joins TRBV29-1 and TRBJ2-7; 8 positions agree with TRBD1. This CDR3 comprises 13 residues. Germline lookup yields CDR1 SQVTM and CDR2 ANQGSEA. The junction had 6 bases not matched to a gene; V was cut back by 1 base and J by 7 bases. DNA for the CDR3: TGCAGCGTTGAAGGGGTGGACAGGGTTGAGCAGTACTTC. This encodes CSVEGVDRVEQYF.

Worth noting for this clone: In the same sample, other DNA sequences code for this CDR3. The genes are TRBV7-9 and TRBJ2-5; possibly TRBD2 for D (5 bases). The CDR3 runs 11 residues. CDR1 is SEHNR, CDR2 FQNEAQ, per germline (reference sequence). The V end lost 5 bases, the J end lost 5 bases, and 6 bases lay between the germline ends. The CDR3 sequence is CASSPGETQYF. The CDR3 nucleotides read TGTGCCAGCAGCCCGGGGGAGACCCAGTACTTC.